This entry lists 21 T cell receptor beta chains sequenced from one sample in a study of shared clonotypes between healthy human individuals. Produced via immunoSEQ multiplex PCR; TCRdb's table is partial and in-frame only. The data show about 1.1 million clones, with roughly 77% seen just once and 0.7% to 0.95% held by the top ten. Specimen: memory CD4+ T cells from PBMCs. Subset specified: CD45RA-negative fraction. These TCRs come from a man between 18 and 35 years old in good health. Some clones in this sample may be carry-over from other donors' samples.

V is TRBV7-9 and J is TRBJ2-2, with 7 bases matching TRBD2. The V and J ends lost 2 bases and 1 base, in that order; junction bases with no gene match: 1. In germline, CDR1 is SEHNR, CDR2 FQNEAQ (reference sequence). The CDR3 contains 15 residues. CDR3 sequence reads: CASSLPGGNTGELFF. CDR3 bases: TGTGCCAGCAGCTTACCGGGGGGGAACACCGGGGAGCTGTTTTTT.

The chain couples TRBV10-2 to TRBJ2-5; perhaps TRBD1 as D (5 bases). CDR1 and CDR2 from the germline V gene are WSHSY and SAAADI. This CDR3 contains 10 residues. V lost 10 bases and J 5 bases, leaving 8 bases between the germline ends. The CDR3 DNA reads TGCGCCACAGGGTGGGAGACCCAGTACTTC. Its translation: CATGWETQYF.

The rearrangement uses TRBV6-1 and TRBJ1-1, with D unresolved. Germline CDR1 and CDR2: MNHNS and SASEGT. The CDR3 consists of 14 residues. Trimming took 3 bases from V and 1 from J, leaving 9 bases between them. CDR3 DNA: TGTGCCAGCAGTGACATCTGGGGGAACACTGAAGCTTTCTTT. This sequence encodes CASSDIWGNTEAFF.

V and J are TRBV6-5 and TRBJ2-3; D is ambiguous. Germline assignment: CDR1 MNHEY and CDR2 SVGAGI. The CDR3 sequence is 14 residues long. V shed 0 bases and J shed 3 bases, with 7 bases lying between them. In DNA, the CDR3 is TGTGCCAGCAGTTACTCCCTAACGACAGATACGCAGTATTTT. Encoded protein: CASSYSLTTDTQYF.

The chain couples TRBV5-1 to TRBJ1-1, with TRBD1 matching over 9 bases. V was clipped by 4 bases and J by 4 bases; unmatched bases: 8. This CDR3 has 15 residues. Looked up from germline, CDR1 is SGHRS and CDR2 is YFSETQ. The CDR3 region is CASSLDGTGSTEAFF. Here the CDR3 DNA reads TGCGCCAGCAGCCTCGATGGGACAGGGTCCACTGAAGCTTTCTTT.

J is TRBJ2-3 and V is TRBV30, with 11 bases fitting TRBD2. Trimming removed 3 bases from V and 5 bases from J; junction bases left unmatched: 7. The CDR3 consists of 15 residues. Germline V gives CDR1 GTSNPN, CDR2 SVGIG (reference sequence). The CDR3, as DNA: TGTGCCTGGAGACTAGCGGGAGCGGGGGGAGATACGCAGTATTTT. Translation: CAWRLAGAGGDTQYF.

J is TRBJ2-1 and V is TRBV7-8; D is ambiguous. Germline loops: CDR1 SGHVS, CDR2 FQNEAQ. V dropped 4 bases and J dropped 8 bases, with 21 bases sitting between them. CDR3 length equals 16 residues. DNA of the CDR3: TGTGCCAGCAGCTCCGCGACGGGCGTAGGAGTCGATGAGCAGTTCTTC. Translating gives CASSSATGVGVDEQFF.

Turning to this clone: At one boundary the junction diverges from the germline segment, which might be a read error. The gene calls are TRBV5-5 and TRBJ2-7; D possibly corresponds to TRBD2 (5 bases). CDR1 and CDR2 (germline): SGHKS, YYEKEE (reference sequence). The length of the CDR3 is 10 residues. The CDR3 here is CASSGRTPHF. As DNA, the CDR3 is TGTGCCAGCAGCGGAAGGACTCCCCACTTC.

This clone appeared once. The rearrangement joins TRBV27 to TRBJ2-7; TRBD1 matches at 10 bases. CDR1 and CDR2 from the germline V gene are MNHEY and SMNVEV (reference sequence). The CDR3 sequence is 14 residues long. The V segment lost 6 bases and the J segment 2 bases; nucleotides outside the gene matches: 4. The CDR3: CASRDRGAAYEQYF. In DNA, the CDR3 is TGTGCCAGCAGGGACAGGGGGGCAGCCTACGAGCAGTACTTC.

In the case of this clone: This CDR3 is also generated by other DNA sequences in the sample. The chain couples TRBV6-6 to TRBJ2-7, with TRBD1 matching 9 bases. Germline values: CDR1 MNHNY, CDR2 SVGAGI (reference sequence). This CDR3 is 12 amino acids long. Trimming cost V 9 bases and J 2 bases; bases outside gene matches: 2. Written as DNA, the CDR3 is TGTGCCAGTAGACAGGGGGCCTACGAGCAGTACTTC. Translation: CASRQGAYEQYF.

The chain uses TRBV19 and TRBJ2-7; D is perhaps TRBD1 (5 bases). Looked up from germline, CDR1 is LNHDA and CDR2 is SQIVND (reference sequence). V lost 5 bases to trimming and J lost 0 bases, with 8 bases between them. This CDR3 region has 13 residues. The CDR3 DNA reads TGTGCCAGTAGTGCAGGGCCCTCCTACGAGCAGTACTTC. This encodes CASSAGPSYEQYF.

The rearrangement links TRBV29-1 to TRBJ2-3; D possibly corresponds to TRBD2 (6 bases). Germline V gene sequence: CDR1 SQVTM, CDR2 ANQGSEA. This CDR3 region has 17 residues. With 5 bases removed from V and 4 bases from J, the gap between germline ends came to 25 bases. The CDR3 region is CSVSGSPLLGLADTQYF. CDR3 in DNA: TGCAGCGTTAGCGGGTCTCCCCTCCTCGGATTGGCAGATACGCAGTATTTT.

The chain links TRBV15 to TRBJ2-7; the D gene is possibly TRBD1 (7 bases). This CDR3 has 13 residues. CDR1 LNHNV and CDR2 YYDKDF come from the germline V gene (reference sequence). V shed 4 bases and J shed 9 bases, with 16 bases lying between them. The CDR3 spells CATSISGGIGQYF. The DNA for the CDR3 is TGTGCCACCAGCATTTCAGGGGGGATCGGGCAGTACTTC.

The chain is built from TRBV25-1 and TRBJ2-3; D is perhaps TRBD2 (5 bases). The CDR3 runs 17 residues. V lost 6 bases and J lost 0, with 19 bases in between. Germline V gene sequence: CDR1 MGHDK, CDR2 SYGVNS. The DNA for the CDR3 is TGTGCCAGCAGCAATAGCGCACCCTTCCCTAGCACAGATACGCAGTATTTT. It specifies CASSNSAPFPSTDTQYF.

V and J are TRBV7-7 and TRBJ2-3; D not resolved. This CDR3 has 14 amino acids. V lost 5 bases and J lost 1, with 10 bases in between. Germline V lookup: CDR1 SSHAT, CDR2 FNYEAQ (reference sequence). CDR3 nucleotide sequence: TGTGCCAGCAGCCATTCGAGAGGCACAGATACGCAGTATTTT. It codes for CASSHSRGTDTQYF.

The table lists this clone with a few counts. This rearrangement joins TRBV7-7 to TRBJ1-6; no reliable D call. Per germline, CDR1 SSHAT and CDR2 FNYEAQ (reference sequence). CDR3 length: 13 amino acids. Trimming removed 1 base from V and 10 bases from J, with 8 bases in between. The CDR3 DNA reads as TGTGCCAGCAGCTTAGAGATGGGGTCACCCCTCCACTTT. Its translation: CASSLEMGSPLHF.

The chain joins TRBV7-9 to TRBJ1-4, with D perhaps matching TRBD1 (5 bases). Germline CDR1 reads SEHNR; CDR2 reads FQNEAQ (reference sequence). The CDR3 totals 15 residues. V dropped 5 bases and J dropped 5 bases, with 15 bases sitting between them. CDR3 amino acids: CASSPPRAGNEKLFF. The CDR3 bases are TGTGCCAGCAGCCCCCCCAGGGCGGGGAATGAAAAACTGTTTTTT.

The V and J genes are TRBV11-2 and TRBJ2-7; weak D call: TRBD2 (7 bases). Per the germline V gene, CDR1 is SGHAT and CDR2 is FQNNGV. The V end was cut by 3 bases, the J end by 1 base, with 16 bases between. CDR3 length: 16 amino acids. The CDR3 coding sequence is TGTGCCAGCAGCTTCACGGGGGGCGCGGGGTCCTACGAGCAGTACTTC. It encodes CASSFTGGAGSYEQYF.

The chain employs TRBV7-3 and TRBJ1-1; tentatively, D is TRBD1 (5 bases). Germline V gene data show CDR1 as SGHTA and CDR2 as FQGTGA. The V gene lost 5 bases and the J gene lost 5 bases, with 12 bases spanning the gap. CDR3 length equals 13 residues. Here the CDR3 reads CASSLQGRTEAFF. The CDR3 bases are TGTGCCAGCAGCCTGCAGGGTAGGACTGAAGCTTTCTTT.

This chain connects TRBV28 to TRBJ1-1; no reliable D call. CDR1 is MDHEN and CDR2 is SYDVKM in the germline V gene. Trimming shortened V by 3 bases and J by 11 bases, and 16 bases separated the two germline ends. The CDR3 is 13 residues long. CDR3 coding DNA: TGTGCCAGCAGTTTTCCGGCGGGCCCGGTCGCTTTCTTT. Protein: CASSFPAGPVAFF. Full variable domain (remainder filled in from reference TRBV28 and TRBJ1-1): DVKVTQSSRYLVKRTGEKVFLECVQDMDHENMFWYRQDPGLGLRLIYFSYDVKMKEKGDIPEGYSVSREKKERFSLILESASTNQTSMYLCASSFPAGPVAFFGQGTRLTVV.

This chain links TRBV6-5 with TRBJ2-3, with D maybe TRBD2 (6 bases). Per the germline V gene, CDR1 is MNHEY and CDR2 is SVGAGI. The CDR3 length is 15 residues. Trimming pared 7 bases from V and 2 bases from J, leaving 16 bases between. The CDR3 DNA is TGTGCCAGCAACCTTTTTGGGGGACTCACAGATACGCAGTATTTT. This sequence encodes CASNLFGGLTDTQYF.